The table lists the clone carrying this TCR beta chain with a few counts. Its antigen is as yet unknown. These data originate in a study of T-cell reconstitution after alpha-beta-depleted transplantation in children. General study findings and limits: Expanded clones from the graft, numbering several hundred, reportedly supplied alpha-beta T cells about two months after transplant. When one year had passed after transplant, most T-cell counts and diversity came from newly produced T cells.

Unique molecular identifiers were incorporated during preparation of the TCRbeta library. Each CDR3 protein is one row after TCRdb ran MiXCR on the PCR reads. This table holds hundreds of thousands of distinct CDR3 sequences, 15% to 20% found once. This TCR was sampled from a boy under two years old who had a stem cell transplant for Wiskott-Aldrich syndrome, so the T cells may come from the graft donor. Sequenced here: PBMCs, mostly from graft donor cells, sampled 360 days after TCRalphabeta/CD19-depleted stem cell transplant.

The CDR3 loop reads CASSSLLLSSYNEQFF. CDR3 DNA: TGCGCCAGCAGCTCACTACTACTTAGCTCCTACAATGAGCAGTTCTTC. The J gene is TRBJ2-1, the V gene TRBV5-1; D is undetermined. CDR1 is SGHRS and CDR2 is YFSETQ in the germline V gene. CDR3 size: 16 residues. The ends were cut back, 3 bases at V and 0 bases at J, with 13 bases in the middle.